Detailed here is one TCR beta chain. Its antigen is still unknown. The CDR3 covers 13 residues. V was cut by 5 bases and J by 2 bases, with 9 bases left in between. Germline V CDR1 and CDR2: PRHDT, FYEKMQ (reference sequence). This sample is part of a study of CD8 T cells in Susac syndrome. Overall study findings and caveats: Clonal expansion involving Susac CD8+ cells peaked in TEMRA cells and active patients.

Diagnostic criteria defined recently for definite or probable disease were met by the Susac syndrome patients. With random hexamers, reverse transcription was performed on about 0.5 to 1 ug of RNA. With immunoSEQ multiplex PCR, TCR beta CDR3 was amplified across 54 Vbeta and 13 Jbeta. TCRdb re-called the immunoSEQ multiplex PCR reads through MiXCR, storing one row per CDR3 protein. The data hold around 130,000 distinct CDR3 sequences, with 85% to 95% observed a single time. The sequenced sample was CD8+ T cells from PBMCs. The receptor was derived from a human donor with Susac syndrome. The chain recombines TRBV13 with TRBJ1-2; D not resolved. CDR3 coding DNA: TGTGCCAGCAGCACCGAGGGCAACTATGGCTACACCTTC. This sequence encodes CASSTEGNYGYTF.